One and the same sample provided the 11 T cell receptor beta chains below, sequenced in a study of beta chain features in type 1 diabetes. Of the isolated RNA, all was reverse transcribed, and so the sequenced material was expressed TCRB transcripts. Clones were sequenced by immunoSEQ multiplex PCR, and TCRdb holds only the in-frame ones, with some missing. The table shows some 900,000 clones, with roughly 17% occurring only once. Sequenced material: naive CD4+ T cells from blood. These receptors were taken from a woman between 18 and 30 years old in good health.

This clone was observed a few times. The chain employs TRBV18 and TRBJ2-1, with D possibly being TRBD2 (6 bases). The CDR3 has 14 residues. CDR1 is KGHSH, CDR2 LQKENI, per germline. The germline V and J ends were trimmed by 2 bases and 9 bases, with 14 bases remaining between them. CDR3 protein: CASSPSNSGGEQFF. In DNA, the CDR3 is TGTGCCAGCTCACCATCAAATAGCGGTGGTGAGCAGTTCTTC.

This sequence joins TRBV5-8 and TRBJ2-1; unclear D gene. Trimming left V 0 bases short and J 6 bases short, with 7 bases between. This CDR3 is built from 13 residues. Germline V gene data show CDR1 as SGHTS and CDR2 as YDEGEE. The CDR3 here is CASSLGMFNEQFF. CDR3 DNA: TGTGCCAGCAGCTTGGGGATGTTCAATGAGCAGTTCTTC.

The CDR3 here is CASSQNRGETQYF. The CDR3 nucleotides read TGTGCCAGCAGCCAAAACAGGGGTGAGACCCAGTACTTC. V is TRBV7-2 and J is TRBJ2-5; 7 positions agree with TRBD1. In germline, CDR1 is SGHTA, CDR2 FQGNSA. The J segment lost 5 bases and the V segment lost 5 bases, leaving 5 bases of the junction unmatched. The CDR3 has 13 residues.

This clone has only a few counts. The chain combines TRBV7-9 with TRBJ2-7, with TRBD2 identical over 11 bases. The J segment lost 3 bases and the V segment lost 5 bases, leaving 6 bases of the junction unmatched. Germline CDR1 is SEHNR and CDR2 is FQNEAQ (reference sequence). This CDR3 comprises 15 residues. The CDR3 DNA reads TGTGCCAGCAGCCCTGGGACTAGCGGTCGCTACGAGCAGTACTTC. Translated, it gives CASSPGTSGRYEQYF.

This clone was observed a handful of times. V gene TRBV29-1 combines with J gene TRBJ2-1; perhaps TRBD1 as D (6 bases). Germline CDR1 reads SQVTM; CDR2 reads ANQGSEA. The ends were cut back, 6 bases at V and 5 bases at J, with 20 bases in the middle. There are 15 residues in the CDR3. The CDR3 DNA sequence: TGCAGCGTCACTCTCAGAGTTACAGGGAACAATGAGCAGTTCTTC. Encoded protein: CSVTLRVTGNNEQFF.

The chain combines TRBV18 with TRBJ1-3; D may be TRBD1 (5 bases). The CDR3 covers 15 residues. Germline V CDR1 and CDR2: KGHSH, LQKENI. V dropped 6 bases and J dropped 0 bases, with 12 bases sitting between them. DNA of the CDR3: TGTGCCAGCTCGCGTGACAGTAACTCTGGAAACACCATATATTTT. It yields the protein CASSRDSNSGNTIYF.

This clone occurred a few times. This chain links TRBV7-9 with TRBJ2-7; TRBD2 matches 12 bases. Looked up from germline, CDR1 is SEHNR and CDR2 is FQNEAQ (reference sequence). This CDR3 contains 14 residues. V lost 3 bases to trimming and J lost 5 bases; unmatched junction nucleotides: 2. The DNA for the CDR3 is TGTGCCAGCAGCTTTAGACTAGCGGGAGACGAGCAGTACTTC. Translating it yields CASSFRLAGDEQYF. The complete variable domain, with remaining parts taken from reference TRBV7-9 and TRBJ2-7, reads DTGVSQNPRHKITKRGQNVTFRCDPISEHNRLYWYRQTLGQGPEFLTYFQNEAQLEKSRLLSDRFSAERPKGSFSTLEIQRTEQGDSAMYLCASSFRLAGDEQYFGPGTRLTVT.

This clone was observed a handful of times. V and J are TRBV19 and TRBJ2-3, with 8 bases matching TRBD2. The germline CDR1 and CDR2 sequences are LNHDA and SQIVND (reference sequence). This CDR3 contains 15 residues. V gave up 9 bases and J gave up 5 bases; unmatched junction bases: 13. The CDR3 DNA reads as TGTGCCAGCCAAAGCGGGGGACCCTTGGGAGATACGCAGTATTTT. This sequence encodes CASQSGGPLGDTQYF. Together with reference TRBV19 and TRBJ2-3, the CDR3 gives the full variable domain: DGGITQSPKYLFRKEGQNVTLSCEQNLNHDAMYWYRQDPGQGLRLIYYSQIVNDFQKGDIAEGYSVSREKKESFPLTVTSAQKNPTAFYLCASQSGGPLGDTQYFGPGTRLTVL.

The CDR3 reads CASSVDRREGRGFYEQYF. CDR3 in DNA: TGTGCCAGCAGCGTAGATCGGCGGGAGGGCCGGGGTTTCTACGAGCAGTACTTC. The V and J genes are TRBV7-6 and TRBJ2-7, with 9 bases identical to TRBD2. The CDR3 consists of 18 residues. In germline, CDR1 is SGHVS, CDR2 FNYEAQ. V shed 5 bases, J shed 3 bases, and the junction held 17 bases outside the gene matches.

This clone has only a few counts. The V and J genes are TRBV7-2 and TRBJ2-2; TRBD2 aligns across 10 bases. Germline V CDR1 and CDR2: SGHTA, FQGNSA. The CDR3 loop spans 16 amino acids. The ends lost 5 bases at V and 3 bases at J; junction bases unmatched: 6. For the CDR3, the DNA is TGTGCCAGCAGCGGACTAGCGGCCTGGTACACCGGGGAGCTGTTTTTT. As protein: CASSGLAAWYTGELFF.

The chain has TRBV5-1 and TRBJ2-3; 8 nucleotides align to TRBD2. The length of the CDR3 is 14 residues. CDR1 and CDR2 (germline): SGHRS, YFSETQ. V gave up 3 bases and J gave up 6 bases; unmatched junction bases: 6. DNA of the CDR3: TGCGCCAGCAGCTCAAGCGGGAGTTCGGATACGCAGTATTTT. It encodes CASSSSGSSDTQYF. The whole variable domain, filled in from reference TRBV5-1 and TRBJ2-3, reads KAGVTQTPRYLIKTRGQQVTLSCSPISGHRSVSWYQQTPGQGLQFLFEYFSETQRNKGNFPGRFSGRQFSNSRSEMNVSTLELGDSALYLCASSSSGSSDTQYFGPGTRLTVL.